The 5 T cell receptor beta chains below all came from one sample that was sequenced in a study of T cell responses to AZD1222 COVID-19 vaccine. Generated by immunoSEQ multiplex PCR, the TCRdb table keeps only in-frame clones and is missing some. This sample carries more than 95,000 clones, around 84% of them seen once, and the ten largest clones take under 20%. Source: peripheral blood, taken 28 days after the second AZD1222 dose. These receptors all come from an adult who received the AZD1222 COVID-19 vaccine.

This chain uses TRBV30 with TRBJ1-4; D not resolved. This CDR3 contains 13 residues. The V gene's germline CDR1 is GTSNPN and CDR2 SVGIG (reference sequence). Trimming left V 0 bases short and J 8 bases short, with 10 bases between. This chain's CDR3 is CAWSVLEGEKLFF. The CDR3 region has the DNA TGTGCCTGGAGTGTACTAGAAGGGGAAAAACTGTTTTTT.

This clone showed up just once. The chain recombines TRBV14 with TRBJ2-1; weak D call: TRBD2 (6 bases). Germline values: CDR1 SGHDN, CDR2 FVKESK. This CDR3 is built from 16 residues. Trimming left V 0 bases short and J 11 bases short, with 20 bases between. CDR3 sequence (DNA): TGTGCCAGCAGCCAAGATTTTAGCGGAGCCCGAGATAAGCAGTTCTTC. Translation: CASSQDFSGARDKQFF.

V usage is TRBV5-1 and J usage is TRBJ2-1, with a possible D match to TRBD2 (6 bases). This CDR3 is 15 amino acids long. V lost 4 bases and J lost 6, with 17 bases in between. Germline V CDR1 and CDR2: SGHRS, YFSETQ. The CDR3 is CASSPGTGVVNEQFF. CDR3 nucleotide sequence: TGCGCCAGCAGCCCCGGGACTGGGGTGGTCAATGAGCAGTTCTTC.

The chain carries TRBV9 and TRBJ2-7; 7 nucleotides line up with TRBD2. The CDR3 extends over 15 amino acids. Germline V CDR1 and CDR2: SGDLS, YYNGEE. The V segment lost 0 bases and the J segment 6 bases; nucleotides outside the gene matches: 9. The CDR3 spells CASSVVGGFLGEQYF. The CDR3 DNA reads TGTGCCAGCAGCGTAGTGGGAGGGTTCCTCGGCGAGCAGTACTTC.

This chain connects TRBV7-2 to TRBJ2-1; D is ambiguous. The CDR3 covers 16 residues. Germline CDR1 SGHTA, CDR2 FQGNSA. Between the trimmed V and J ends, which lost 0 bases and 7 bases, there was a span of 16 bases. The CDR3 here is CASSLAAGGSWNEQFF. Here the CDR3 DNA reads TGTGCCAGCAGCTTAGCGGCCGGCGGCTCGTGGAATGAGCAGTTCTTC.